The 30 T cell receptor beta chains in this list originate from one sample, sequenced in a study of shared clonotypes between healthy human individuals. Profiling relied on immunoSEQ multiplex PCR, and the TCRdb table lists in-frame clones only, not all of them. This sample has roughly 2.2 million clones, with 92% found just once. Sequencing used naive CD4+ T cells from PBMCs. The subset here: CD45RA+ positively selected. These receptors were obtained from a young man in good health. Some clones in this sample may be carry-over from other donors' samples.

This clone is a singleton in its sample. This chain uses TRBV11-2 with TRBJ2-7, with D possibly being TRBD2 (6 bases). Germline CDR1 is SGHAT and CDR2 is FQNNGV. V was cut by 2 bases and J by 0 bases, with 11 bases left in between. This CDR3 has 15 amino acids. CDR3 nucleotides: TGTGCCAGCAGCTTATCCGCGGGAAGCTCCTACGAGCAGTACTTC. This encodes CASSLSAGSSYEQYF.

The gene calls are TRBV9 and TRBJ2-3; TRBD1 matches at 8 bases. This CDR3 is built from 16 residues. V gave up 0 bases and J gave up 5 bases; unmatched junction bases: 8. Germline-derived CDR1 and CDR2 are SGDLS and YYNGEE. This chain's CDR3 is CASSVAGQGAGDTQYF. The DNA of the CDR3 is TGTGCCAGCAGCGTAGCTGGCCAGGGGGCGGGAGATACGCAGTATTTT.

This chain's CDR3 is CSVEVRGANTEAFF. The CDR3 DNA reads as TGCAGCGTTGAGGTCAGGGGAGCGAACACTGAAGCTTTCTTT. The chain employs TRBV29-1 and TRBJ1-1; a weak D match, TRBD1 (6 bases). The germline V and J ends were trimmed by 3 bases and 1 base, with 12 bases remaining between them. The CDR3 loop spans 14 amino acids. The germline CDR1 and CDR2 sequences are SQVTM and ANQGSEA. The variable domain in full, with the rest retrieved from reference TRBV29-1 and TRBJ1-1, is SAVISQKPSRDICQRGTSLTIQCQVDSQVTMMFWYRQQPGQSLTLIATANQGSEATYESGFVIDKFPISRPNLTFSTLTVSNMSPEDSSIYLCSVEVRGANTEAFFGQGTRLTVV.

The chain uses TRBV5-1 and TRBJ1-1, with D unclear. The V gene's germline CDR1 is SGHRS and CDR2 YFSETQ. The CDR3 sequence is 16 residues long. Trimming shortened V by 4 bases and J by 3 bases, and 19 bases separated the two germline ends. DNA for the CDR3: TGCGCCAGCAGCCCCGGGCCCGAACGCGGGGACACTGAAGCTTTCTTT. It translates to CASSPGPERGDTEAFF.

This clone was seen a single time. The chain combines TRBV10-3 with TRBJ2-7, with TRBD1 matching over 8 bases. The CDR3 runs 14 residues. CDR1 is ENHRY and CDR2 is SYGVKD in the germline V gene. The ends lost 6 bases at V and 4 bases at J; junction bases unmatched: 8. The CDR3 bases are TGTGCCATCAGGCCAGGGGGCGGGCATTACGAGCAGTACTTC. It encodes CAIRPGGGHYEQYF.

The CDR3 sequence is CASSQEGVDPIYEQYF. CDR3 coding DNA: TGCGCCAGCAGCCAAGAGGGGGTTGACCCTATCTACGAGCAGTACTTC. This chain joins TRBV4-1 and TRBJ2-7, with D possibly called TRBD1 or TRBD2 (5 bases each). The CDR3 has 16 amino acids. The V and J ends lost 0 bases and 3 bases respectively, with 15 bases between them. Germline CDR1 is MGHRA and CDR2 is YSYEKL.

The V and J genes are TRBV4-2 and TRBJ2-7, with 10 bases matching TRBD2. The trim removed 3 bases at V and 6 bases at J, leaving 14 bases unmatched. The CDR3 contains 17 residues. Per germline, CDR1 LGHNA and CDR2 YNFKEQ. The CDR3 protein is CASSQNLLAGAQGEQYF. The DNA for the CDR3 is TGTGCCAGCAGCCAGAACCTTCTAGCGGGAGCCCAAGGCGAGCAGTACTTC.

The J gene is TRBJ2-7, the V gene TRBV6-6; D is ambiguous. Germline CDR1 is MNHNY and CDR2 is SVGAGI (reference sequence). Trimming removed 0 bases at V and 6 bases at J, with 12 bases between. The CDR3 contains 14 residues. The CDR3 bases are TGTGCCAGCAGTTACTCAGGCGGTCCCGGCGAGCAGTACTTC. Its protein is CASSYSGGPGEQYF.

V and J are TRBV7-3 and TRBJ2-3, with TRBD2 matching 9 bases. This CDR3 is 16 amino acids long. Per germline, CDR1 SGHTA and CDR2 FQGTGA. The ends lost 2 bases at V and 5 bases at J; junction bases unmatched: 8. This chain's CDR3 is CASSLGAGGPQDTQYF. In DNA, the CDR3 is TGTGCCAGCAGCTTAGGGGCGGGAGGGCCCCAAGATACGCAGTATTTT.

Turning to this clone: The same CDR3 arises from other DNA sequences in this sample as well. This chain connects TRBV4-3 to TRBJ1-1, with TRBD1 as a possible D gene (5 bases). Germline lookup yields CDR1 LGHNA and CDR2 YSLEER. Trimming shortened V by 3 bases and J by 0 bases, and 5 bases separated the two germline ends. This CDR3 is built from 13 residues. This CDR3 reads CASSQDMNTEAFF. Here the CDR3 DNA reads TGCGCCAGCAGCCAGGACATGAACACTGAAGCTTTCTTT.

This chain joins TRBV2 and TRBJ2-1; TRBD2 aligns across 12 bases. CDR1 and CDR2 from the germline V gene are SNHLY and FYNNEI. The CDR3 length is 15 residues. V was clipped by 6 bases and J by 7 bases; unmatched bases: 7. The CDR3 reads CASSRLAGGVNEQFF. In DNA form, the CDR3 reads TGTGCCAGCAGCCGTCTAGCGGGAGGGGTTAATGAGCAGTTCTTC.

A few counts support this clone. This sequence joins TRBV6-5 and TRBJ2-1, with unresolved D. Per germline, CDR1 MNHEY and CDR2 SVGAGI. The length of the CDR3 is 11 residues. Trimming cost V 4 bases and J 8 bases, with 6 bases left between them. CDR3 loop: CASSSRDEQFF. The CDR3 DNA is TGTGCCAGCAGTTCCCGGGATGAGCAGTTCTTC.

The chain carries TRBV7-2 and TRBJ2-2; D might be TRBD1 or TRBD2, each matching 6 bases. CDR1 is SGHTA, CDR2 FQGNSA, per germline. CDR3 size: 13 residues. V was trimmed by 5 bases and J by 12 bases, leaving 16 bases between them. The CDR3 protein is CASSISGQTKLFF. The CDR3 nucleotides are TGTGCCAGCAGCATTAGCGGACAGACCAAGCTGTTTTTT. Full variable domain (rest looked up from reference TRBV7-2 and TRBJ2-2): GAGVSQSPSNKVTEKGKDVELRCDPISGHTALYWYRQSLGQGLEFLIYFQGNSAPDKSGLPSDRFSAERTGGSVSTLTIQRTQQEDSAVYLCASSISGQTKLFFGEGSRLTVL.

This clone was picked up a small number of times. The chain is built from TRBV18 and TRBJ1-1; TRBD1 is a possible D gene (5 bases). This CDR3 region has 15 residues. The germline gives CDR1 KGHSH, CDR2 LQKENI. V gave up 10 bases and J gave up 4 bases, with 22 bases separating them. CDR3 region: CATKGEALGSTEAFF. CDR3 DNA sequence: TGTGCCACCAAAGGGGAGGCTTTGGGGAGCACTGAAGCTTTCTTT. Full variable domain (remainder filled in from reference TRBV18 and TRBJ1-1): NAGVMQNPRHLVRRRGQEARLRCSPMKGHSHVYWYRQLPEEGLKFMVYLQKENIIDESGMPKERFSAEFPKEGPSILRIQQVVRGDSAAYFCATKGEALGSTEAFFGQGTRLTVV.

The chain employs TRBV28 and TRBJ1-2; 7 bases line up with TRBD1. After removal of 7 bases from V and 4 bases from J, the junction contained 6 bases not matched to a gene. Germline values: CDR1 MDHEN, CDR2 SYDVKM. CDR3 length: 13 residues. The CDR3 DNA sequence: TGTGCCAGCAACCCGACAGGGATCTATGGCTACACCTTC. It specifies CASNPTGIYGYTF.

The CDR3 reads CATSRDGTSEQFF. The CDR3 DNA follows: TGTGCCACCAGCAGAGATGGGACATCCGAGCAGTTCTTC. The rearrangement joins TRBV15 to TRBJ2-1; tentative D call: TRBD1 (6 bases). CDR3 length: 13 residues. The V and J ends lost 0 bases and 10 bases respectively, with 10 bases between them. CDR1 LNHNV and CDR2 YYDKDF come from the germline V gene (reference sequence).

V gene TRBV19 combines with J gene TRBJ2-1; no clear D. V gave up 4 bases and J gave up 7 bases, with 11 bases separating them. The CDR3 is 13 residues long. CDR1 is LNHDA and CDR2 is SQIVND in the germline V gene (reference sequence). The CDR3 region has the DNA TGTGCCAGTAGTACTCTCGGAAAGAATGAGCAGTTCTTC. This encodes CASSTLGKNEQFF. The whole variable domain, filled in from reference TRBV19 and TRBJ2-1, reads DGGITQSPKYLFRKEGQNVTLSCEQNLNHDAMYWYRQDPGQGLRLIYYSQIVNDFQKGDIAEGYSVSREKKESFPLTVTSAQKNPTAFYLCASSTLGKNEQFFGPGTRLTVL.

The V call is TRBV27, the J call TRBJ2-1; D not resolved. CDR1 is MNHEY, CDR2 SMNVEV, per germline (reference sequence). Between the trimmed V and J ends, which lost 3 bases and 2 bases, there was a span of 11 bases. The CDR3 runs 15 residues. The CDR3 region is CASSFDGTPYNEQFF. The CDR3 bases are TGTGCCAGCAGTTTTGACGGAACACCCTACAATGAGCAGTTCTTC.

V gene TRBV11-2 combines with J gene TRBJ1-1; 9 bases fit TRBD1. Unmatched junction bases numbered 4, after V lost 0 bases and J lost 2 bases. The CDR3 covers 16 residues. Looked up from germline, CDR1 is SGHAT and CDR2 is FQNNGV. The CDR3 region has the DNA TGTGCCAGCAGCTTAGAAACAGGGGGCGGAAACACTGAAGCTTTCTTT. It is translated as CASSLETGGGNTEAFF.

This clone came up once. The chain recombines TRBV7-2 with TRBJ1-1, with D possibly being TRBD1 (6 bases). V lost 4 bases and J lost 4, with 13 bases in between. The CDR3 totals 14 residues. Germline CDR1 reads SGHTA; CDR2 reads FQGNSA. In nucleotides, the CDR3 is TGTGCCAGCAGCTCCCAGGGGTCCGGCACTGAAGCTTTCTTT. Amino acid sequence: CASSSQGSGTEAFF.

The chain carries TRBV6-1 and TRBJ2-7; 7 positions agree with TRBD1. The V gene's germline CDR1 is MNHNS and CDR2 SASEGT. The trim removed 7 bases at V and 6 bases at J, leaving 9 bases unmatched. The CDR3 runs 13 residues. CDR3 sequence (DNA): TGTGCCAGCACCCAACTAGACAGGGTCGAGCAGTACTTC. Protein: CASTQLDRVEQYF.

This clone showed up just once. V is TRBV5-1 and J is TRBJ2-2; 8 positions match TRBD1. The ends lost 3 bases at V and 6 bases at J; junction bases unmatched: 1. The CDR3 is made up of 13 amino acids. Germline V CDR1 and CDR2: SGHRS, YFSETQ. CDR3 protein: CASSWTGPGELFF. The CDR3 coding sequence is TGCGCCAGCAGCTGGACAGGGCCCGGGGAGCTGTTTTTT.

The chain joins TRBV18 to TRBJ2-1; the D gene could be TRBD1 or TRBD2 (6 bases each). V was trimmed by 5 bases and J by 5 bases, leaving 13 bases between them. CDR1 is KGHSH, CDR2 LQKENI, per germline. The CDR3 runs to 14 residues. CDR3: CASSYYREDNEQFF. DNA of the CDR3: TGTGCCAGCTCATATTACAGGGAGGACAATGAGCAGTTCTTC.

The rearrangement links TRBV7-9 to TRBJ2-7; TRBD1 matches at 9 bases. After removal of 4 bases from V and 3 bases from J, the junction contained 4 bases not matched to a gene. Germline CDR1 SEHNR, CDR2 FQNEAQ (reference sequence). This CDR3 contains 14 residues. The CDR3 bases are TGTGCCAGCAGCTCTCCGGGACAGGGCTACGAGCAGTACTTC. Protein sequence: CASSSPGQGYEQYF.

The rearrangement uses TRBV10-3 and TRBJ1-3; 11 nucleotides agree with TRBD1. J was trimmed by 6 bases and V by 6 bases; bases with no gene match: 4. The CDR3 has 14 residues. Germline V gene data show CDR1 as ENHRY and CDR2 as SYGVKD. CDR3 protein: CAIRKGQGENTIYF. The CDR3 coding sequence is TGTGCCATCAGGAAGGGACAGGGGGAAAACACCATATATTTT.

CDR3 protein: CASSESREGRELFF. CDR3 coding DNA: TGCGCCAGCAGTGAATCCAGGGAGGGTAGGGAGCTGTTTTTT. The gene calls are TRBV10-2 and TRBJ2-2; the match to TRBD2 covers 7 bases. This CDR3 is built from 14 residues. Germline V CDR1 and CDR2: WSHSY, SAAADI. The ends lost 3 bases at V and 9 bases at J; junction bases unmatched: 7.

DNA of the CDR3: TGTGCCAGCAGTTGGACAGGGAATACCTACGAGCAGTACTTC. Amino acid sequence: CASSWTGNTYEQYF. The chain couples TRBV6-5 to TRBJ2-7; 8 bases map to TRBD1. Germline assignment: CDR1 MNHEY and CDR2 SVGAGI. V was clipped by 4 bases and J by 2 bases; unmatched bases: 4. The CDR3 is 14 residues long.

The gene calls are TRBV25-1 and TRBJ2-1, with 13 nucleotides matching TRBD2. CDR1 MGHDK and CDR2 SYGVNS come from the germline V gene. V lost 3 bases, J lost 4 bases, and 6 bases stayed unmatched. The CDR3 is made up of 17 amino acids. Written as DNA, the CDR3 is TGTGCCAGCAGTGAGCCTACTAGCGGGAGGGCGTACAATGAGCAGTTCTTC. This translates into CASSEPTSGRAYNEQFF.

The V and J genes are TRBV11-2 and TRBJ2-7; the match to TRBD1 covers 9 bases. The CDR3 covers 18 residues. V was pared by 0 bases and J by 4 bases, with 13 bases of the junction left unmatched. Germline assignment: CDR1 SGHAT and CDR2 FQNNGV. CDR3 DNA: TGTGCCAGCAGCTTAGATTCCTTCCGTCGGGACAGGGAGTACGAGCAGTACTTC. It codes for CASSLDSFRRDREYEQYF.

The rearrangement links TRBV15 to TRBJ2-7; 8 bases are shared with TRBD1. The V and J ends lost 6 bases and 3 bases, in that order; junction bases with no gene match: 7. The V gene's germline CDR1 is LNHNV and CDR2 YYDKDF (reference sequence). The length of the CDR3 is 14 residues. The CDR3 loop is CATSSPGQVYEQYF. The CDR3 DNA sequence: TGTGCCACCAGTTCACCGGGACAGGTCTACGAGCAGTACTTC.